This TCR beta chain was identified during a study of neurological immune-mediated disorders. Unsorted libraries were generated from 2 million PBMCs held at -80 degrees C. Concerning this clonotype itself: The antigen remains undetermined.

Germline V gives CDR1 MNHEY, CDR2 SVGAGI. There are 15 residues in the CDR3. Trimming at V came to 2 bases and at J to 2 bases, leaving 3 bases not matched to a gene. TCRdb processed the 5' RACE reads anew with MiXCR; each CDR3 protein has one entry. The repertoire holds nearly 60,000 distinct CDR3 sequences, with approximately 3.5% as singletons. Study observations and caveats: Phylogenetic grouping put 18 of 34 multiple sclerosis patients' repertoires into one related-CDR3 cluster, a possible signature.

The sequence was collected from a woman younger than 45 with multiple sclerosis. Sequenced: PBMCs. The chain recombines TRBV6-5 with TRBJ2-3; the match to TRBD1 covers 8 bases. The CDR3 DNA sequence: TGTGCCAGCAGTTACGGGACAGGCTCCACAGATACGCAGTATTTT. Its translation: CASSYGTGSTDTQYF.